The 22 T cell receptor beta chains given below trace back to one sample, sequenced in a study of T cell clones after liver transplantation. Proliferating CFSE-low MLR cells were sequenced to define alloreactive TCRbeta sequences. Some clones are missing from TCRdb's copy, which holds only in-frame ones; the method was immunoSEQ multiplex PCR. The sample gives around 5,600 clones, 25% to 30% of which show up once; around 5.2% is in the top ten. Their antigen targets remain unknown. What was sequenced was CD4+ T cells from cultured PBMCs. The receptors here all came from a human patient who received a liver transplant. Some T cells may trace back to the graft donor.

This clone was counted a few times. This chain connects TRBV6-1 to TRBJ1-2; the D is unclear. Per the germline V gene, CDR1 is MNHNS and CDR2 is SASEGT. The V gene lost 5 bases and the J gene lost 3 bases, with 13 bases spanning the gap. CDR3 size: 14 residues. The CDR3 reads CASSLSHQDYGYTF. CDR3 bases: TGTGCCAGCAGTCTATCCCACCAAGACTATGGCTACACCTTC.

This clone has more than one count but fewer than ten. The chain recombines TRBV28 with TRBJ2-7; D might be TRBD1 or TRBD2, each matching 5 bases. The CDR3 consists of 14 residues. Germline V gene data show CDR1 as MDHEN and CDR2 as SYDVKM. V was trimmed by 6 bases and J by 2 bases, leaving 14 bases between them. Here the CDR3 reads CASRSTGTTYEQYF. The DNA for the CDR3 is TGTGCCAGCAGATCCACCGGGACGACCTACGAGCAGTACTTC.

This clone was seen a few times. The gene calls are TRBV28 and TRBJ1-1, with D unclear. Germline V gene sequence: CDR1 MDHEN, CDR2 SYDVKM. The V end lost 2 bases, the J end lost 5 bases, and 12 bases lay between the germline ends. The CDR3 length is 14 residues. DNA for the CDR3: TGTGCCAGCAGTTTACATCAGGCAAGAACTGAAGCTTTCTTT. This encodes CASSLHQARTEAFF.

The rearrangement uses TRBV9 and TRBJ1-2; 9 positions agree with TRBD1. This CDR3 has 15 residues. Unmatched junction bases numbered 6, after V lost 0 bases and J lost 6 bases. Germline V gives CDR1 SGDLS, CDR2 YYNGEE. CDR3 in DNA: TGTGCCAGCAGCGTAGCCGGAGGACAGGGGAATGGCTACACCTTC. It is translated as CASSVAGGQGNGYTF.

Sample share makes this clone medium-sized. This chain links TRBV28 with TRBJ2-7, with a possible D match to TRBD2 (6 bases). Germline-derived CDR1 and CDR2 are MDHEN and SYDVKM. The CDR3 contains 16 residues. Trimming took 4 bases from V and 1 from J, leaving 17 bases between them. The CDR3 sequence: CASSSMIAAHSYEQYF. DNA for the CDR3: TGTGCCAGCAGTTCGATGATAGCGGCCCATTCCTACGAGCAGTACTTC.

J is TRBJ1-3 and V is TRBV6-5, with 7 bases lining up with TRBD1. The length of the CDR3 is 15 residues. V lost 3 bases, J lost 3 bases, and 5 bases stayed unmatched. Germline-derived CDR1 and CDR2 are MNHEY and SVGAGI. In DNA, the CDR3 is TGTGCCAGCAGTTATAGGGGACAGCGTGGAAACACCATATATTTT. Translating it yields CASSYRGQRGNTIYF.

CDR3 in DNA: TGTGCCAGCAGCCGGGGACTAGTCTACGAGCAGTACTTC. This encodes CASSRGLVYEQYF. The chain couples TRBV5-6 to TRBJ2-7, with 8 bases that match TRBD2. The CDR3 loop spans 13 amino acids. V was pared by 4 bases and J by 3 bases, with 3 bases of the junction left unmatched. CDR1 SGHDT and CDR2 YYEEEE come from the germline V gene.

The rearrangement uses TRBV7-9 and TRBJ2-3; TRBD2 agrees at 8 bases. This CDR3 has 15 amino acids. V was pared by 7 bases and J by 2 bases, with 8 bases of the junction left unmatched. Germline V CDR1 and CDR2: SEHNR, FQNEAQ (reference sequence). CDR3 DNA sequence: TGTGCCAGCAACCCCACGGGGGGGTCCACAGATACGCAGTATTTT. Translation gives CASNPTGGSTDTQYF.

The chain employs TRBV11-2 and TRBJ1-5; D possibly corresponds to TRBD1 (6 bases). V dropped 4 bases and J dropped 5 bases, with 12 bases sitting between them. The CDR3 has 14 amino acids. CDR1 and CDR2 (germline): SGHAT, FQNNGV. The CDR3 loop reads CASSSGVFDQPQHF. As DNA, the CDR3 is TGTGCCAGCAGCTCAGGGGTATTTGATCAGCCCCAGCATTTT.

There are a few counts of this clone. J is TRBJ2-5 and V is TRBV15, with TRBD2 identical over 9 bases. V lost 2 bases to trimming and J lost 1 base; unmatched junction nucleotides: 14. CDR1 LNHNV and CDR2 YYDKDF come from the germline V gene (reference sequence). The CDR3 spans 19 residues. In DNA, the CDR3 is TGTGCCACCAGCAGATTCGGGGGAGCGGGAGGACGACCCCAAGAGACCCAGTACTTC. It translates to CATSRFGGAGGRPQETQYF.

The chain carries TRBV7-3 and TRBJ2-7, with a possible D match to TRBD1 (6 bases). V shed 1 base and J shed 5 bases, with 15 bases lying between them. The CDR3 is 15 residues long. Germline lookup yields CDR1 SGHTA and CDR2 FQGTGA. The CDR3 DNA reads as TGTGCCAGCAGCTTAAACCCGACTACAGGGAACGAGCAGTACTTC. Translating it yields CASSLNPTTGNEQYF.

This clone turned up a few times. The rearrangement uses TRBV2 and TRBJ2-5; D is unresolved. Trimming pared 8 bases from V and 5 bases from J, leaving 21 bases between. The germline V gene has CDR1 SNHLY and CDR2 FYNNEI. This CDR3 has 15 residues. CDR3 residues: CASADGRDGVETQYF. The CDR3, as DNA: TGTGCCAGCGCTGACGGCCGAGACGGCGTGGAGACCCAGTACTTC.

Concerning this clone itself: One end of the junction is discordant with germline, which a read error may explain. The chain employs TRBV28 and TRBJ1-5; no clear D. Germline V gene lookup returns CDR1 MDHEN and CDR2 SYDVKM. The CDR3 consists of 12 residues. CDR3 protein: CASEYSNHPQNF. In nucleotides, the CDR3 is TGTGCCAGCGAGTATAGCAATCATCCCCAGAATTTT. The whole variable domain, filled in from reference TRBV28 and TRBJ1-5, reads DVKVTQSSRYLVKRTGEKVFLECVQDMDHENMFWYRQDPGLGLRLIYFSYDVKMKEKGDIPEGYSVSREKKERFSLILESASTNQTSMYLCASEYSNHPQNFGDGTRLSIL.

The chain joins TRBV27 to TRBJ2-7; 8 nucleotides agree with TRBD1. CDR3 length: 15 amino acids. The V and J ends lost 5 bases and 2 bases, in that order; junction bases with no gene match: 8. Germline loops: CDR1 MNHEY, CDR2 SMNVEV (reference sequence). The CDR3 region has the DNA TGTGCCAGCAGTCTCCTCGGACAGGGCCCCTACGAGCAGTACTTC. Amino acid sequence: CASSLLGQGPYEQYF.

V usage is TRBV21-1 and J usage is TRBJ2-5. The tail of the sequence fits TRBJ2-7 better, so the J call may be wrong. TRBV21-1 is a pseudogene. CDR3 length: 15 residues. CDR3 amino acids: CASSKPGPSVDEQYF. CDR3 nucleotides: TGTGCCAGCAGCAAACCGGGACCCTCCGTTGACGAGCAGTACTTC.

J is TRBJ2-2 and V is TRBV5-1; 7 nucleotides align to TRBD2. The CDR3 sequence is 16 residues long. V was clipped by 1 base and J by 4 bases; unmatched bases: 7. Germline CDR1 and CDR2: SGHRS and YFSETQ. CDR3 amino acids: CASSLLAGVSTGELFF. For the CDR3, the DNA is TGCGCCAGCAGCTTGCTGGCGGGAGTATCCACCGGGGAGCTGTTTTTT.

The rearrangement uses TRBV12-5 and TRBJ2-1; 12 bases agree with TRBD2. Germline trimming cut 1 base from V and 7 bases from J; bases unmatched to any gene: 5. Per germline, CDR1 LGHNT and CDR2 FRNRAP. This CDR3 has 16 amino acids. CDR3 residues: CASGLARLAGVNEQFF. The DNA for the CDR3 is TGTGCTAGTGGTTTGGCTCGACTAGCGGGGGTGAATGAGCAGTTCTTC.

This chain connects TRBV6-5 to TRBJ1-5, with TRBD1 as a possible D gene (5 bases). CDR3 length: 14 amino acids. V was pared by 6 bases and J by 3 bases, with 12 bases between. Germline V CDR1 and CDR2: MNHEY, SVGAGI. DNA for the CDR3: TGTGCCAGCAGCCCCGACAGTAACAATCAGCCCCAGCATTTT. This encodes CASSPDSNNQPQHF.

This clone was counted between two and nine times. V gene TRBV11-3 combines with J gene TRBJ1-1; D unresolved. Germline V gene lookup returns CDR1 SGHNT and CDR2 YENEEA. The V and J ends lost 1 base and 1 base respectively, with 7 bases between them. There are 14 residues in the CDR3. CDR3 sequence reads: CASSLGESNTEAFF. The DNA for the CDR3 is TGTGCCAGCAGCTTAGGGGAATCGAACACTGAAGCTTTCTTT. The complete variable domain, with remaining parts taken from reference TRBV11-3 and TRBJ1-1, reads EAGVVQSPRYKIIEKKQPVAFWCNPISGHNTLYWYLQNLGQGPELLIRYENEEAVDDSQLPKDRFSAERLKGVDSTLKIQPAELGDSAVYLCASSLGESNTEAFFGQGTRLTVV.

The table lists this clone with a few counts. The chain has TRBV7-8 and TRBJ1-2; the match to TRBD1 covers 8 bases. The CDR3 spans 15 residues. The germline V gene encodes CDR1 SGHVS and CDR2 FQNEAQ. Trimming cost V 4 bases and J 1 base; bases outside gene matches: 5. The CDR3 DNA reads as TGTGCCAGCAGCTCCGCGGGACAGGTTAACTATGGCTACACCTTC. This encodes CASSSAGQVNYGYTF.

This chain joins TRBV7-2 and TRBJ2-7; D is perhaps TRBD1 (6 bases). The CDR3 length is 14 residues. Per the germline V gene, CDR1 is SGHTA and CDR2 is FQGNSA. V was pared by 5 bases and J by 6 bases, with 17 bases between. This CDR3 is CASSRNTGPGEQYF. DNA of the CDR3: TGTGCCAGCAGCCGTAATACAGGGCCTGGCGAGCAGTACTTC.

The chain couples TRBV6-5 to TRBJ1-2; the D gene is possibly TRBD1 (6 bases). CDR3 length: 12 residues. Looked up from germline, CDR1 is MNHEY and CDR2 is SVGAGI. Trimming took 8 bases from V and 8 from J, leaving 15 bases between them. CDR3 DNA sequence: TGTGCCAGCGGACTACAGGGATACGGCTACACCTTC. Translated, it gives CASGLQGYGYTF.